The 9 T cell receptor beta chains in this list originate from one sample, sequenced in a study of liver allograft versus peripheral blood T cells. Study at large: Liver transplant recipients had T cell receptor repertoires compared between transplanted liver and peripheral blood.

TCRdb reprocessed the reads with MiXCR, giving one entry per CDR3 protein. This sample carries fewer than 15,000 distinct CDR3 sequences, roughly 18% of them seen once, and the ten largest clones take 1.5% to 2.5%. Receptor source: a human patient who had a liver transplant. Part of the T cells may come from the graft donor.

There are many counts of this clonotype. This sequence joins TRBV6-2 or TRBV6-3 and TRBJ2-7, with D hard to call. The ends were cut back, 0 bases at V and 6 bases at J, with 9 bases in the middle. The CDR3 length is 13 residues. Germline lookup yields CDR1 MNHEY and CDR2 SVGEGT. The CDR3, as DNA: TGTGCCAGCAGTTACTCGTGGGTCCCCGAGCAGTACTTC. This translates into CASSYSWVPEQYF.

This clonotype is medium-sized. The chain's CDR3 is CASSLVFAAESGYTF. CDR3 DNA: TGTGCCAGCAGCTTAGTCTTTGCGGCGGAGAGTGGCTACACCTTC. The rearrangement links TRBV7-2 to TRBJ1-2; no definite D call. CDR3 length equals 15 residues. V was pared by 1 base and J by 7 bases, with 16 bases between. Germline values: CDR1 SGHTA, CDR2 FQGNSA.

This clonotype is categorized as medium-sized. The genes are TRBV18 and TRBJ2-2; a possible D gene is TRBD1 (6 bases). CDR1 KGHSH and CDR2 LQKENI come from the germline V gene. The V gene lost 4 bases and the J gene lost 5 bases, with 17 bases spanning the gap. The CDR3 is 16 residues long. CDR3 in DNA: TGTGCCAGCTCACTTCAGGGGCGCCAACTAACCGGGGAGCTGTTTTTT. Amino acid sequence: CASSLQGRQLTGELFF.

The chain couples TRBV20-1 to TRBJ2-4, with TRBD2 matching over 14 bases. The CDR3 contains 17 residues. The V and J ends lost 6 bases and 1 base, in that order; junction bases with no gene match: 8. CDR1 is DFQATT, CDR2 SNEGSKA, per germline (reference sequence). The CDR3 is CSALRLAGGLAKNIQYF. The CDR3 DNA follows: TGCAGTGCCCTCAGACTAGCGGGGGGGCTGGCCAAAAACATTCAGTACTTC.

By share, this clonotype ranks as medium-sized (0.01 to 0.1%). This chain joins TRBV12-3 or TRBV12-4 and TRBJ1-4; D ambiguous. The CDR3 consists of 14 residues. The V gene lost 3 bases and the J gene lost 7 bases, with 12 bases spanning the gap. CDR3 sequence (DNA): TGTGCCAGCAGTTTGAGTGGGAGGCGTGAAAAACTGTTTTTT. Amino acids: CASSLSGRREKLFF.

This clonotype turned up a few times. The CDR3 DNA sequence: TGTGCCAGCAGTCTAGGGACTAGATTGAACAATGAGCAGTTCTTC. Encoded protein: CASSLGTRLNNEQFF. The chain recombines TRBV12-3 or TRBV12-4 with TRBJ2-1; 8 nucleotides match TRBD2. Unmatched junction bases numbered 8, after V lost 5 bases and J lost 5 bases. This CDR3 spans 15 amino acids.

This clonotype was detected many times. DNA of the CDR3: TGTGCCAGCAGCTCTACCCACACAGGGGGACAGTTCTTC. This encodes CASSSTHTGGQFF. The chain uses TRBV7-2 and TRBJ2-1; 8 bases match TRBD1. Germline V CDR1 and CDR2: SGHTA, FQGNSA. This CDR3 region has 13 residues. The V and J ends lost 4 bases and 13 bases, in that order; junction bases with no gene match: 9.

About this clonotype: With a much larger clone just one base away, this may be a read error. V and J are TRBV5-6 and TRBJ1-3; D call uncertain. Trimming cost V 4 bases and J 0 bases, with 8 bases left between them. The CDR3 has 14 residues. In germline, CDR1 is SGHDT, CDR2 YYEEEE. The CDR3 region has the DNA TGTGCCAGCAGCATTTTAAACTCTGGAAACACCATATATTTT. This codes for CASSILNSGNTIYF.

This clonotype is medium-sized by share. The chain carries TRBV19 and TRBJ1-2; maybe TRBD1 (5 bases). This CDR3 comprises 11 residues. The V and J ends lost 9 bases and 3 bases respectively, with 8 bases between them. Germline V gene sequence: CDR1 LNHDA, CDR2 SQIVND (reference sequence). CDR3 nucleotides: TGTGCCAGCAGCAGGGACTATGGCTACACCTTC. This codes for CASSRDYGYTF.